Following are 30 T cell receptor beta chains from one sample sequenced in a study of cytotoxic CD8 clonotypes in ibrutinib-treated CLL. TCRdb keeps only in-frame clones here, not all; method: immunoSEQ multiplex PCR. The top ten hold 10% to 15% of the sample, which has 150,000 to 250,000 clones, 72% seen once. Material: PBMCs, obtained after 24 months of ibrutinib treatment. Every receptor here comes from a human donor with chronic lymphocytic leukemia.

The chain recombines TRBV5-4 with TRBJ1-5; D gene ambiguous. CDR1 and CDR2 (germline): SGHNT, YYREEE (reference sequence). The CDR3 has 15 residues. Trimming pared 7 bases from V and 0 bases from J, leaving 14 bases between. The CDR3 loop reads CASSQTPNSNQPQHF. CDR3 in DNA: TGTGCCAGCTCCCAGACACCGAATAGCAATCAGCCCCAGCATTTT.

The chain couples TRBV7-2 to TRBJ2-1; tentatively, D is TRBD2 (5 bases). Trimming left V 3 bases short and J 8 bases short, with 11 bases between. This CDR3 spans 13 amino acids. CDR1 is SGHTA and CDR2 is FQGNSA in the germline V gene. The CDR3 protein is CASSFFSEDEQFF. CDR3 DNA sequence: TGTGCCAGCAGCTTCTTTTCGGAGGATGAGCAGTTCTTC.

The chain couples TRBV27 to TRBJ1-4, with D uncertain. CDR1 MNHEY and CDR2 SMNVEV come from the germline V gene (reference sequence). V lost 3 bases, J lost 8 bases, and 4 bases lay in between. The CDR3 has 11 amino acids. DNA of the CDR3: TGTGCCAGCAGTTTTCGGGAAAAACTGTTTTTT. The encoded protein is CASSFREKLFF.

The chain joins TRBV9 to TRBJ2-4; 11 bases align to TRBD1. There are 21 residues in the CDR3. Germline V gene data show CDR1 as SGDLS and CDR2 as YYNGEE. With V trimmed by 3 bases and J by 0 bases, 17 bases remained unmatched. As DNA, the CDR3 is TGTGCCAGCAGCGGCGGACAGGGGGCGACTCCAGACCACTTAGCCAAAAACATTCAGTACTTC. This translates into CASSGGQGATPDHLAKNIQYF.

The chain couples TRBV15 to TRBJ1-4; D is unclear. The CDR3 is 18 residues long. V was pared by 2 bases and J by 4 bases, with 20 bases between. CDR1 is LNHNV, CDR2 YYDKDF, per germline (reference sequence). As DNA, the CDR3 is TGTGCCACCAGCAGACGCCAAAATTCGGGAGGGTATAATGAAAAACTGTTTTTT. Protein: CATSRRQNSGGYNEKLFF.

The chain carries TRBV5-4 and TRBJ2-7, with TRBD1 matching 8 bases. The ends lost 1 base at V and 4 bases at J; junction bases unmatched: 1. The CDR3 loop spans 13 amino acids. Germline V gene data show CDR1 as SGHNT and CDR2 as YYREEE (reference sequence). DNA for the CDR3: TGTGCCAGCAGCTTGCAGGGGGCTTACGAGCAGTACTTC. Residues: CASSLQGAYEQYF. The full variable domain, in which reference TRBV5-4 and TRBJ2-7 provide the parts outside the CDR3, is ETGVTQSPTHLIKTRGQQVTLRCSSQSGHNTVSWYQQALGQGPQFIFQYYREEENGRGNFPPRFSGLQFPNYSSELNVNALELDDSALYLCASSLQGAYEQYFGPGTRLTVT.

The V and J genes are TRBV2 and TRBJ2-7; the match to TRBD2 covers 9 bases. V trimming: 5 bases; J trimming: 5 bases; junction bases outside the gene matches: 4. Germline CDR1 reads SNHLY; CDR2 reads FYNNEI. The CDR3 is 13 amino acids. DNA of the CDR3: TGTGCCAGCAGTACCGGGACTAGCAACGAGCAGTACTTC. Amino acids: CASSTGTSNEQYF. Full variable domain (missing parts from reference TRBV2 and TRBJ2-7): EPEVTQTPSHQVTQMGQEVILRCVPISNHLYFYWYRQILGQKVEFLVSFYNNEISEKSEIFDDQFSVERPDGSNFTLKIRSTKLEDSAMYFCASSTGTSNEQYFGPGTRLTVT.

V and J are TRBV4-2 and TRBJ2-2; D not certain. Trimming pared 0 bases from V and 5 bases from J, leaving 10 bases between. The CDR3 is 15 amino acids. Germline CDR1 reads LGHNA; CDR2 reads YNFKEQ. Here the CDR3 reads CASSQDNLPTGELFF. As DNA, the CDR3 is TGTGCCAGCAGCCAAGATAACTTGCCAACCGGGGAGCTGTTTTTT.

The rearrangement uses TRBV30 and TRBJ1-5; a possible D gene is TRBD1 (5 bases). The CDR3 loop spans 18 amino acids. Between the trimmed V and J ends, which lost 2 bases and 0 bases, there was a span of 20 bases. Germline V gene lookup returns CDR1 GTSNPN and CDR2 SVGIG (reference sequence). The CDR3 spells CAWSPVTGGFYSNQPQHF. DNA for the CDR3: TGTGCCTGGAGTCCAGTCACAGGCGGTTTTTATAGCAATCAGCCCCAGCATTTT.

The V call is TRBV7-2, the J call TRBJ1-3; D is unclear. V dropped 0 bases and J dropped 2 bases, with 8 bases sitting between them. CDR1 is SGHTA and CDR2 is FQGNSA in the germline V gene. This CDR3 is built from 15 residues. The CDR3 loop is CASSLAVVAGNTIYF. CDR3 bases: TGTGCCAGCAGCTTAGCGGTCGTCGCTGGAAACACCATATATTTT.

This CDR3 reads CASSDYRDPTYEQYF. CDR3 DNA: TGCGCCAGCAGTGATTACCGGGACCCGACGTACGAGCAGTACTTC. J is TRBJ2-7 and V is TRBV10-1; D tentatively fits TRBD1 or TRBD2 (5 bases each). This CDR3 is built from 15 residues. The V gene's germline CDR1 is WNHNN and CDR2 SYGVQD (reference sequence). Trimming removed 3 bases from V and 4 bases from J, with 16 bases in between.

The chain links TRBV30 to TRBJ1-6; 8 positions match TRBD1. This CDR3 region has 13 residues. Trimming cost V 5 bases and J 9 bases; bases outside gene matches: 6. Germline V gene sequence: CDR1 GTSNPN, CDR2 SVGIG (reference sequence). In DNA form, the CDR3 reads TGTGCCTGGGGCGGACAGGGAACTTCACCCCTCCACTTT. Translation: CAWGGQGTSPLHF.

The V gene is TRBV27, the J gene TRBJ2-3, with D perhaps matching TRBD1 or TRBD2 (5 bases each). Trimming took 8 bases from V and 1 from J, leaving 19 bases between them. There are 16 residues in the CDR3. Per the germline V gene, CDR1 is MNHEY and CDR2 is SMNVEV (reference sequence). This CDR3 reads CASAVPRDGGTDTQYF. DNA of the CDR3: TGTGCCAGCGCCGTCCCCCGGGACGGTGGCACAGATACGCAGTATTTT.

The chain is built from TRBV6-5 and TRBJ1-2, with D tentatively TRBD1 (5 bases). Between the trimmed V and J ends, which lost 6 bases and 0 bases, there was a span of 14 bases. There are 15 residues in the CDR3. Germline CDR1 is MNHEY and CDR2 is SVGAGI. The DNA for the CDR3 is TGTGCCAGCAGACCCCGGGACGGAGCTAACTATGGCTACACCTTC. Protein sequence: CASRPRDGANYGYTF.

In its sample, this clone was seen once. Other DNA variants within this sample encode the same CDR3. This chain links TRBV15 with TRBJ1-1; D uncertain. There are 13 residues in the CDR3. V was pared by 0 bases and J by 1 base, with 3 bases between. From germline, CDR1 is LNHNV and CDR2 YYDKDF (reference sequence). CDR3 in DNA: TGTGCCACCAGCAGAGAAGGGAACACTGAAGCTTTCTTT. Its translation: CATSREGNTEAFF.

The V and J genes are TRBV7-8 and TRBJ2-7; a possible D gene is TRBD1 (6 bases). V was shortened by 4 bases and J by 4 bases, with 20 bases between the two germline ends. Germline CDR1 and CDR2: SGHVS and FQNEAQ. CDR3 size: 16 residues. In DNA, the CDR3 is TGTGCCAGCAGCTCGACCAGACAGGCCCTAATTTACGAGCAGTACTTC. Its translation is CASSSTRQALIYEQYF.

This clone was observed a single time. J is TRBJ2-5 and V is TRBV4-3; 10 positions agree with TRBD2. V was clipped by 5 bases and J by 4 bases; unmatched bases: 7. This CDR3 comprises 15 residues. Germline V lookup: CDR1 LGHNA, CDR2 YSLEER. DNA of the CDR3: TGCGCCAGCAGCAGCCTAGCGGGAGAGATAGAGACCCAGTACTTC. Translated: CASSSLAGEIETQYF.

The CDR3 loop is CASEGAGELFF. CDR3 in DNA: TGTGCCAGCGAGGGGGCCGGGGAGCTGTTTTTT. The chain has TRBV9 and TRBJ2-2, with D perhaps matching TRBD1 (6 bases). This CDR3 has 11 amino acids. Per germline, CDR1 SGDLS and CDR2 YYNGEE. V shed 7 bases and J shed 6 bases, with 7 bases lying between them.

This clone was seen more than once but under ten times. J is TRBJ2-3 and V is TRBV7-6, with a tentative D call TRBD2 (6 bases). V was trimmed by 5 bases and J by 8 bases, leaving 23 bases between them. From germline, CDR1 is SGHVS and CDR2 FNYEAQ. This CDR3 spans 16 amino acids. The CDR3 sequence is CASSEVLGRERATQYF. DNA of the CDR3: TGTGCCAGCAGCGAAGTTCTCGGTCGGGAGCGAGCTACGCAGTATTTT.

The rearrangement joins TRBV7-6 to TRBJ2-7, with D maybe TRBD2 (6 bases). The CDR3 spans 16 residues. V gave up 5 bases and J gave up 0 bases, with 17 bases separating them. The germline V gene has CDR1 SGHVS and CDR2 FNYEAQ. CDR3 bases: TGTGCCAGCAGCCCCTCAGTCTCGACTAGCTCCTACGAGCAGTACTTC. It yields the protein CASSPSVSTSSYEQYF.

In DNA, the CDR3 is TGTGCCAGCTCATTAACAGGGGGAGTCGAGCAGTACTTC. Its protein product is CASSLTGGVEQYF. The rearrangement uses TRBV18 and TRBJ2-7, with 8 positions matching TRBD1. CDR1 and CDR2 from the germline V gene are KGHSH and LQKENI. This CDR3 has 13 residues. J gave up 6 bases and V 5 bases, and 6 bases lay outside the gene matches.

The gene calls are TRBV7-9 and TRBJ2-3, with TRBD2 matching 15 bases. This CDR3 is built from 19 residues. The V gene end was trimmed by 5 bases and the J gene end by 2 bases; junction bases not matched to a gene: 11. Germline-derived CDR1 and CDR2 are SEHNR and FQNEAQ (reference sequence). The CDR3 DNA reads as TGTGCCAGCAGCGGACTAGCGGGAGGGCCTGGGGCCCACACAGATACGCAGTATTTT. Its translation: CASSGLAGGPGAHTDTQYF.

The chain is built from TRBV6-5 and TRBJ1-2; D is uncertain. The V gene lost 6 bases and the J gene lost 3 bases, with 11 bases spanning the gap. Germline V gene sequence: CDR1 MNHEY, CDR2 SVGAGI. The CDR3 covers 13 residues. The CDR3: CASSRGEDYGYTF. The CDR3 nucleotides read TGTGCCAGCAGCCGGGGTGAGGACTATGGCTACACCTTC.

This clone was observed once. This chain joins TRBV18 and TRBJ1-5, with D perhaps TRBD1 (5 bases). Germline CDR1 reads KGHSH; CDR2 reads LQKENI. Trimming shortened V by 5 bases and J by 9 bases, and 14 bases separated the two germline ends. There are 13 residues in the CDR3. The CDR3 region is CASSVSGMSPQHF. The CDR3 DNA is TGTGCCAGCTCAGTGTCAGGGATGTCGCCCCAGCATTTT.

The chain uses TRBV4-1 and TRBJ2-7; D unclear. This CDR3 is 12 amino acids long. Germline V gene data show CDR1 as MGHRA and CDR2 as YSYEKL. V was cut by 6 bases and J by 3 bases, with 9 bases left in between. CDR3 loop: CASSIFCYEQYF. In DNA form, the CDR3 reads TGCGCCAGCAGTATCTTCTGCTACGAGCAGTACTTC.

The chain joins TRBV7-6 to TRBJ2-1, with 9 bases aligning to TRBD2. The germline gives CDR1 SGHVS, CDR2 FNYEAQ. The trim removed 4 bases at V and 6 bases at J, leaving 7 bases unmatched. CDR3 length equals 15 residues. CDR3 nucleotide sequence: TGTGCCAGCAGCTACGCCGGGACTAGCACCAATGAGCAGTTCTTC. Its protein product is CASSYAGTSTNEQFF.

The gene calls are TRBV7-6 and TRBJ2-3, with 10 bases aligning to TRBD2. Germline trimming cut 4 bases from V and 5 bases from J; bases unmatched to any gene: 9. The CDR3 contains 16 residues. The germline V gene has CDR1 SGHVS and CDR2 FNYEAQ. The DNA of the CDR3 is TGTGCCAGCAGCTCAGCACTAGCGGGATTTAGAGATACGCAGTATTTT. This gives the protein CASSSALAGFRDTQYF.

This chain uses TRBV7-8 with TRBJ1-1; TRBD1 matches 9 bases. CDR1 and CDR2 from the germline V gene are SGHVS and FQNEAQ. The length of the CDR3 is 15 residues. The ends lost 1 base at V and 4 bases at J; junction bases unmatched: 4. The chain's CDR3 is CASSLVQGAGTEAFF. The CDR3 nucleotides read TGTGCCAGCAGCTTAGTACAGGGGGCAGGCACTGAAGCTTTCTTT.

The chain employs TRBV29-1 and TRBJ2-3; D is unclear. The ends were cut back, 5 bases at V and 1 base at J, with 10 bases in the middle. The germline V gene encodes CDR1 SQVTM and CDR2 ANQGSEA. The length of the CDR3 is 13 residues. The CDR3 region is CSVRSTGTDTQYF. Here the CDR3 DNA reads TGCAGCGTTCGTTCTACCGGCACAGATACGCAGTATTTT.

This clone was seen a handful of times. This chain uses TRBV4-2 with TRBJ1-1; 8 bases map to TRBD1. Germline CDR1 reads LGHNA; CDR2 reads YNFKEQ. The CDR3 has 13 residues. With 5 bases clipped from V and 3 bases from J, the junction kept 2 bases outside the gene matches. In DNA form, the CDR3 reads TGTGCCAGCAGCAAGACAGGGGACACTGAAGCTTTCTTT. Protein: CASSKTGDTEAFF.